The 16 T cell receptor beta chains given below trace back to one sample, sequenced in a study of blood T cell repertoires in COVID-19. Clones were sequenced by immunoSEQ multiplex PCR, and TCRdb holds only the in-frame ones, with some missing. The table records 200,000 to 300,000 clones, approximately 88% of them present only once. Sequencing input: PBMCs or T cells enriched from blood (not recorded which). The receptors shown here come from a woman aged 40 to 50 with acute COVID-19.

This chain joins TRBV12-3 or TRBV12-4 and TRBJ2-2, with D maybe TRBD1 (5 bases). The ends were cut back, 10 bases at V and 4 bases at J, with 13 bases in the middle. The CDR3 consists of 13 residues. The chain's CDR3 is CAIARETTGELFF. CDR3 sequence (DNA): TGTGCCATTGCCAGGGAAACCACCGGGGAGCTGTTTTTT.

The CDR3, as DNA: TGTGCCAGCAGCGCCTCTCAGCGGGAGAACTACAATGAGCAGTTCTTC. Encoded protein: CASSASQRENYNEQFF. The V gene is TRBV9, the J gene TRBJ2-1, with TRBD2 matching 8 bases. The germline CDR1 and CDR2 sequences are SGDLS and YYNGEE. V shed 3 bases, J shed 3 bases, and the junction held 8 bases outside the gene matches. There are 16 residues in the CDR3.

CDR3 nucleotides: TGTGCCAGCCGGAGCCCAGAAGCGTACCAAGAGACCCAGTACTTC. It is translated as CASRSPEAYQETQYF. This chain connects TRBV3-1 (or the pseudogene TRBV3-2) to TRBJ2-5; D is unclear. The germline CDR1 and CDR2 sequences are LGHDT and YNNKEL (reference sequence). The CDR3 loop spans 15 amino acids. The V and J ends lost 8 bases and 0 bases respectively, with 16 bases between them.

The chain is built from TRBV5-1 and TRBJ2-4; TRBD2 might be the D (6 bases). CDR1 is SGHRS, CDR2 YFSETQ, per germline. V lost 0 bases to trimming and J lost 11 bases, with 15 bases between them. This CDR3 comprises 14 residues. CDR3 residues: CASSLVGEGGVQYF. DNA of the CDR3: TGCGCCAGCAGCTTGGTGGGCGAGGGCGGGGTTCAGTACTTC.

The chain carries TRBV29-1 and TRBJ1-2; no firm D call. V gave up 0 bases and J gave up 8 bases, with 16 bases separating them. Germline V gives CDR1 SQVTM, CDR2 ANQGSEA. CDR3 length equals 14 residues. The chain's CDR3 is CSVEDRDLVRGYTF. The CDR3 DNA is TGCAGCGTTGAAGATCGCGATCTGGTGCGCGGCTACACCTTC.

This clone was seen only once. In DNA, the CDR3 is TGTGCCAGCAGTTTAGACAGCAACTACGAGCAGTACTTC. Its protein is CASSLDSNYEQYF. The J gene is TRBJ2-7, the V gene TRBV28; a possible D gene is TRBD1 (5 bases). The CDR3 covers 13 residues. CDR1 is MDHEN, CDR2 SYDVKM, per germline. Trimming took off 2 bases at V and 3 bases at J, with 8 bases between the two ends.

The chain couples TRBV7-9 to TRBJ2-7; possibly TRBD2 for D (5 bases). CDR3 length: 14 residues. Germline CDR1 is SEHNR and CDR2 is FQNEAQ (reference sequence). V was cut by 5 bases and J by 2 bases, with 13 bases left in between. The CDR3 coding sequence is TGTGCCAGCAGCCCCGACGGGGTTCCCTACGAGCAGTACGTC. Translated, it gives CASSPDGVPYEQYV.

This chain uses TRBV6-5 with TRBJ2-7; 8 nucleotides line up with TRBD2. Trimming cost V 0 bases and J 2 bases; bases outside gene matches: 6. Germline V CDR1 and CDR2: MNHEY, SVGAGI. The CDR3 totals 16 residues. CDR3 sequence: CASSYSYYSGTYEQYF. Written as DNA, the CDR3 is TGTGCCAGCAGTTACTCGTATTATAGCGGGACCTACGAGCAGTACTTC.

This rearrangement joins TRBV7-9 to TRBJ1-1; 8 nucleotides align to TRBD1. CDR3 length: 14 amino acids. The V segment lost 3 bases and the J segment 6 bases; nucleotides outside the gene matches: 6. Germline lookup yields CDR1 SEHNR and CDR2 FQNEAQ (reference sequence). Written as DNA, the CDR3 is TGTGCCAGCAGCTTGGCAGGGGGCAGAGCTGAAGCTTTCTTT. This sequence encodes CASSLAGGRAEAFF.

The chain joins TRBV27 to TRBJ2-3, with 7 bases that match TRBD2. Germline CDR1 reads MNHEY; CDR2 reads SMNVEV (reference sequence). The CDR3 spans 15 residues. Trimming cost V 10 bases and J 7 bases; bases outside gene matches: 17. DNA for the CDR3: TGTGCCACAAGAGGTAGTTCGGGAGGTTTGTATACGCAGTATTTT. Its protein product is CATRGSSGGLYTQYF.

CDR3 protein: CASRQRQALNTEAFF. The DNA of the CDR3 is TGTGCCAGCAGACAAAGACAGGCATTGAACACTGAAGCTTTCTTT. V gene TRBV6-5 combines with J gene TRBJ1-1, with D perhaps TRBD1 (6 bases). Trimming pared 6 bases from V and 0 bases from J, leaving 14 bases between. CDR1 and CDR2 (germline): MNHEY, SVGAGI. The CDR3 loop spans 15 amino acids.

CDR3 loop: CATSDSGGGTEAFF. The CDR3 DNA is TGTGCCACCAGTGATTCGGGAGGGGGCACTGAAGCTTTCTTT. V is TRBV24-1 and J is TRBJ1-1; D possibly corresponds to TRBD1 (6 bases). Looked up from germline, CDR1 is KGHDR and CDR2 is SFDVKD. Trimming removed 2 bases at V and 4 bases at J, with 10 bases between. The CDR3 is 14 amino acids.

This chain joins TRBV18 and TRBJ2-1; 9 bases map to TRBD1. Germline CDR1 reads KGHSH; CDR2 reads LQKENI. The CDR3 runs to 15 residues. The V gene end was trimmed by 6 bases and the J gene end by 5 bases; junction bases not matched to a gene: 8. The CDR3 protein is CASSTGTGLNNEQFF. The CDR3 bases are TGTGCCAGCTCGACCGGGACAGGGCTGAACAATGAGCAGTTCTTC.

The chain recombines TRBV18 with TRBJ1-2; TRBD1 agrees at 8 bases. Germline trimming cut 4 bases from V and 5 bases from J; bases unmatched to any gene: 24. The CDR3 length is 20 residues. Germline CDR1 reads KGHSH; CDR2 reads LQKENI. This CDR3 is CASSRTYPGTNQGAWYGYTF. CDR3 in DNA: TGTGCCAGCTCACGAACCTATCCGGGAACAAATCAGGGGGCCTGGTATGGCTACACCTTC.

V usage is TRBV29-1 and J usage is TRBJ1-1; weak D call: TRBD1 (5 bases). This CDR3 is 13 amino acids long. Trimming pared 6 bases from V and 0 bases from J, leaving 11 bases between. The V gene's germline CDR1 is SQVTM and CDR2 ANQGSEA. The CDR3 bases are TGCAGCGTAGAGGACACGATGAACACTGAAGCTTTCTTT. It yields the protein CSVEDTMNTEAFF.

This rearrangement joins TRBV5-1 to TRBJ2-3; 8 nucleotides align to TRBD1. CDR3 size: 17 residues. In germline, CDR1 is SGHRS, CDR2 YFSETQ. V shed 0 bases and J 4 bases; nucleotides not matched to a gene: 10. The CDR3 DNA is TGCGCCAGCAGCTTGGCCCCAGGGGGCCCGGGTGCAGATACGCAGTATTTT. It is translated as CASSLAPGGPGADTQYF. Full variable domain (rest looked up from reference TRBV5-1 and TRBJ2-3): KAGVTQTPRYLIKTRGQQVTLSCSPISGHRSVSWYQQTPGQGLQFLFEYFSETQRNKGNFPGRFSGRQFSNSRSEMNVSTLELGDSALYLCASSLAPGGPGADTQYFGPGTRLTVL.